This T cell receptor (beta chain) came from a study of cytomegalovirus exposure and HLA in healthy donors. With 60 Vbeta and 13 Jbeta primers, the PCR was carried out. Method: immunoSEQ multiplex PCR; TCRdb's copy keeps in-frame clones and lacks some. The sample contains 95,000 to 150,000 clones, 17% of which appear only once. This clone was observed a few times. The V and J ends lost 2 bases and 5 bases respectively, with 21 bases between them. The CDR3 contains 16 residues. In germline, CDR1 is GTSNPN, CDR2 SVGIG (reference sequence). The receptor was isolated from a female donor in good health and CMV-seropositive. This chain connects TRBV30 to TRBJ2-5; D perhaps matches TRBD2 (7 bases). The sequencing sample was made of PBMCs. The CDR3 coding sequence is TGTGCCTGGAGTAGGAGCCGTTGGGGGGGGGCGGAGACCCAGTACTTC. It is translated as CAWSRSRWGGAETQYF.